These T cell receptor beta chains were read from a single sample in a study of OX40 agonist ivuxolimab in advanced cancers. Clones were sequenced by immunoSEQ multiplex PCR, and TCRdb holds only the in-frame ones, with some missing. The sample shows about 93,000 clones, 80% to 90% of them seen only once. The source was CD4+ or CD8+ T cells sorted from blood, collected in a trial of the OX40 agonist ivuxolimab. The receptors stem from an adult with an advanced solid tumor such as melanoma, head and neck, liver or kidney cancer. Each CDR3 is given with its conserved first and last residue. Each record gives: J gene, V gene, clone size, D gene, CDR3 DNA, CDR3 protein. The D gene is left open where the match is weak. Not all rows give a size; the values are once, few, many and, for expanded clones, a class.

TRBJ2-5	TRBV25-1	-	-	TGTGCCAGCAGTGCTCGTACGTTGTGGAGGGAGACCCAGTACTTC	CASSARTLWRETQYF
TRBJ2-3	TRBV27	once	-	TGTGCCAGCGAGTTTATGGGGCCACTTCCAAACCATACGCAGTATTTT	CASEFMGPLPNHTQYF
TRBJ1-3	TRBV4-3	-	-	TGCGCCAGCAGCCAAGAAAGAATAGGACCCTCTGGAAACACCATATATTTT	CASSQERIGPSGNTIYF
TRBJ1-4	TRBV5-6	-	TRBD1	TGTGCCAGCAGCCCGCGACAGGGGTTTAATGAAAAACTGTTTTTT	CASSPRQGFNEKLFF
TRBJ1-5	TRBV19	-	-	TGTGCCAGTAGTGTATCCGGGACTGTCGGACAGCCCCAGCATTTT	CASSVSGTVGQPQHF
TRBJ1-1	TRBV5-1	-	TRBD1	TGCGCCAGCAGCTTGGGAGGCGACAGGGCCACTGAAGCTTTCTTT	CASSLGGDRATEAFF
TRBJ2-1	TRBV23-1	-	TRBD2	TGCGCCAGCAGTCAATCTCAGCGGGGGCGAAGCTCCTACAATGAGCAGTTCTTC	CASSQSQRGRSSYNEQFF
TRBJ1-3	TRBV6-8	-	-	TGTGCCAGCAGATTAGAGCGATCCTCTGGAAACACCATATATTTT	CASRLERSSGNTIYF
TRBJ1-1	TRBV29-1	-	-	TGCAGCGCCACCGGTGGCAGGGCAGCTGAAGCTTTCTTT	CSATGGRAAEAFF
TRBJ1-3	TRBV7-9	-	TRBD1	TGTGCCAGCAGCTTCGACAGGGGGCTGGCCATATATTTT	CASSFDRGLAIYF
TRBJ1-4	TRBV4-3	-	-	TGCGCCAGCAGCCAAGGAGGGGGAACTAATGAAAAACTGTTTTTT	CASSQGGGTNEKLFF
TRBJ2-2	TRBV5-1	-	-	TGCGCCAGCAACGAGAACACCGGGGAGCTGTTTTTT	CASNENTGELFF
TRBJ2-5	TRBV21-1	once	-	TGTGCCAGCAGCAAAGTAGGGGAGGGGGGCCAAGAGACCCAGTACTTC	CASSKVGEGGQETQYF
TRBJ2-1	TRBV7-2	-	TRBD2	TGTGCCAGCAGCTTCGGACTAGCCAATGAGCAGTTCTTC	CASSFGLANEQFF
TRBJ1-2	TRBV27	-	-	TGTGCCAGCAGTTTACTGGGCGGAAACTATGGCTACACCTTC	CASSLLGGNYGYTF
TRBJ1-1	TRBV5-1	once	-	TGCGCCAGCAGCCGGGAACAGGTGGTCTTTACTGAAGCTTTCTTT	CASSREQVVFTEAFF
TRBJ2-2	TRBV5-6	-	-	TGTGCCAGCAGCCTGAGGGATCAGAACACCGGGGAGCTGTTTTTT	CASSLRDQNTGELFF
TRBJ1-2	TRBV30	-	-	TGTTGTTTGGGCCCCGAGGGCTACACCTTC	CCLGPEGYTF
TRBJ1-2	TRBV30	-	-	TGTGCCTGGAGGGTAAGCCGCCACGAAGGCAACTATGGCTACACCTTC	CAWRVSRHEGNYGYTF
TRBJ2-7	TRBV4-2	-	TRBD1	TGTGCCAGCAGCCGATTCGGACAGGGGGAATCCTACGAGCAGTACTTC	CASSRFGQGESYEQYF
TRBJ1-2	TRBV19	once	TRBD1	TGTGCCAGTACGGGACAGGTTCGGAACTATGGCTACACCTTC	CASTGQVRNYGYTF
TRBJ2-7	TRBV28	-	-	TGTGCCAGCAGTTTTGGGGGTTTCGAGCAGTACTTC	CASSFGGFEQYF
TRBJ1-1	TRBV18	-	-	TGTGCCAGCTCATCGGAAACAGGAGTCTTTGCTTTCTTT	CASSSETGVFAFF
TRBJ2-7	TRBV7-2	-	-	TGTGCCAGCAGCTTAGGCAGCCTTACCTACGAGCAGTACTTC	CASSLGSLTYEQYF
TRBJ1-2	TRBV29-1	-	TRBD1	TGCAGCGTTGGGGACAGGAACTATGGCTACACCTTC	CSVGDRNYGYTF
TRBJ2-2	TRBV7-2	-	-	TGTGCCAGCAGCTCCTCCGGTCAGCTGTTTTTT	CASSSSGQLFF
TRBJ2-7	TRBV7-2	-	TRBD1	TGTGCCAGCAGCCTCACCGGGACAGGGGCACCCTACGAGCAGTACTTC	CASSLTGTGAPYEQYF
TRBJ1-6	TRBV10-3	-	TRBD1	TGTGCCATCAGTGAGGGGACAGGGATGGGGAATTCACCCCTCCACTTT	CAISEGTGMGNSPLHF
TRBJ2-5	TRBV5-6	-	-	TGTGCCAGCATAGCCTGGGGGGAAGAGACCCAGTACTTC	CASIAWGEETQYF
TRBJ1-2	TRBV5-5	-	-	TGTGCCAGCTTGTCGCGAAAGACCTATGGCTACACCTTC	CASLSRKTYGYTF
TRBJ2-3	TRBV4-3	once	-	TGCGCCAGCAGCCAAGATAGAAGCACAGATACGCAGTATTTT	CASSQDRSTDTQYF
TRBJ1-2	TRBV7-2	once	-	TGTGCCAGCAGCTTATCGGCCGGAGGGGTTGGCTACACCTTC	CASSLSAGGVGYTF
TRBJ2-5	TRBV7-9	-	-	TGTGCCAGCAGCTTAGCGGGTACGGAGACCCAGTACTTC	CASSLAGTETQYF
TRBJ2-6	TRBV4-3	few	TRBD2	TGCGCCAGCAGCCGCTGGACTAGCGGTGATCTCTCTGGGGCCAACGTCCTGACTTTC	CASSRWTSGDLSGANVLTF
TRBJ2-3	TRBV19	once	TRBD2	TGTGCCAGTAGTAGAGGACTAGCGGGGGGCCTTTTATTCACAGATACGCAGTATTTT	CASSRGLAGGLLFTDTQYF
TRBJ2-2	TRBV4-1	-	-	TGCGCCAGCAGCCAAGATCTGGCCAGCGCCGGGGAGCTGTTTTTT	CASSQDLASAGELFF
TRBJ2-3	TRBV13	-	-	TGTGCCAGCAGCTTAAAGGCGGGACGAGATACGCAGTATTTT	CASSLKAGRDTQYF
TRBJ1-6	TRBV7-2	-	-	TGTGCCAGCAGCTTAGGGGGACCTGCGAATTCACCCCTCCACTTT	CASSLGGPANSPLHF
TRBJ1-1	TRBV10-3	-	TRBD1	TGTGCCATCAGTGCAGGGACAGGGCGTGAAGCTTTCTTT	CAISAGTGREAFF
TRBJ2-1	TRBV6-4	-	-	TGTGCCAGCAGTGTTCAAGGACGTACCAACTACAATGAGCAGTTCTTC	CASSVQGRTNYNEQFF
TRBJ2-2	TRBV7-9	-	-	TGTGCCAGCAGCTTATTAAACACCGGGGAGCTGTTTTTT	CASSLLNTGELFF